These 27 T cell receptor beta chains originate from one sample sequenced in a study of blood T cell repertoires in COVID-19. Some clones are missing from TCRdb's copy, which holds only in-frame ones; the method was immunoSEQ multiplex PCR. The data hold some 430,000 clones, with about 90% observed a single time. The specimen was PBMCs or T cells enriched from blood (not recorded which). The source is a man younger than 35 who had recovered from COVID-19.

V and J are TRBV29-1 and TRBJ2-1, with 7 nucleotides matching TRBD2. The ends lost 1 base at V and 5 bases at J; junction bases unmatched: 5. The CDR3 has 14 amino acids. The germline CDR1 and CDR2 sequences are SQVTM and ANQGSEA. CDR3 residues: CSVEVAGVNNEQFF. Written as DNA, the CDR3 is TGCAGCGTTGAAGTCGCGGGGGTGAACAATGAGCAGTTCTTC.

The chain carries TRBV18 and TRBJ2-4; 8 nucleotides line up with TRBD1. The J segment lost 0 bases and the V segment lost 3 bases, leaving 7 bases of the junction unmatched. The V gene's germline CDR1 is KGHSH and CDR2 LQKENI. This CDR3 region has 17 residues. In nucleotides, the CDR3 is TGTGCCAGCTCACCGGCCGACAGGGGTTTAGCCAAAAACATTCAGTACTTC. This codes for CASSPADRGLAKNIQYF. Full variable domain (rest looked up from reference TRBV18 and TRBJ2-4): NAGVMQNPRHLVRRRGQEARLRCSPMKGHSHVYWYRQLPEEGLKFMVYLQKENIIDESGMPKERFSAEFPKEGPSILRIQQVVRGDSAAYFCASSPADRGLAKNIQYFGAGTRLSVL.

The V gene is TRBV5-4, the J gene TRBJ2-5, with 7 bases aligning to TRBD1. Unmatched junction bases numbered 9, after V lost 3 bases and J lost 4 bases. From germline, CDR1 is SGHNT and CDR2 YYREEE (reference sequence). The CDR3 has 15 amino acids. This CDR3 is CASSSKATGRETQYF. The CDR3, as DNA: TGTGCCAGCAGCTCAAAAGCGACAGGGCGAGAGACCCAGTACTTC. Drawing the rest from reference TRBV5-4 and TRBJ2-5, the complete variable domain is ETGVTQSPTHLIKTRGQQVTLRCSSQSGHNTVSWYQQALGQGPQFIFQYYREEENGRGNFPPRFSGLQFPNYSSELNVNALELDDSALYLCASSSKATGRETQYFGPGTRLLVL.

The chain combines TRBV2 with TRBJ1-2; the match to TRBD1 covers 7 bases. CDR1 is SNHLY, CDR2 FYNNEI, per germline. This CDR3 comprises 15 residues. Losses at the gene ends were 5 bases for V and 8 bases for J; bases not matched to a gene: 14. This chain's CDR3 is CASSPDDRDRGGYTF. In DNA form, the CDR3 reads TGTGCCAGCAGTCCTGACGACCGGGACAGAGGCGGCTACACCTTC.

This clone was detected ten times or more. This rearrangement joins TRBV7-8 to TRBJ2-7, with D uncertain. CDR3 length: 13 residues. The germline V and J ends were trimmed by 2 bases and 1 base, with 6 bases remaining between them. Germline CDR1 and CDR2: SGHVS and FQNEAQ. The CDR3 is CASSLPPSYEQYF. DNA for the CDR3: TGTGCCAGCAGCTTACCCCCGTCCTACGAGCAGTACTTC.

The CDR3 loop reads CAISDRWEGSNQPQHF. The CDR3 bases are TGTGCCATCAGCGATAGGTGGGAGGGGAGCAATCAGCCCCAGCATTTT. The V and J genes are TRBV10-3 and TRBJ1-5; D possibly corresponds to TRBD1 (5 bases). The V end lost 6 bases, the J end lost 1 base, and 16 bases lay between the germline ends. The germline V gene has CDR1 ENHRY and CDR2 SYGVKD. The CDR3 length is 16 residues.

The chain employs TRBV28 and TRBJ1-1; the D is unclear. The germline V gene encodes CDR1 MDHEN and CDR2 SYDVKM. The V gene lost 2 bases and the J gene lost 5 bases, with 12 bases spanning the gap. The CDR3 is made up of 14 amino acids. The CDR3 spells CASSLQGSATEAFF. The DNA for the CDR3 is TGTGCCAGCAGTTTACAAGGGAGTGCGACTGAAGCTTTCTTT.

V gene TRBV28 combines with J gene TRBJ1-2; D is uncertain. Trimming cost V 1 base and J 6 bases, with 12 bases left between them. The CDR3 is 14 amino acids. Germline lookup yields CDR1 MDHEN and CDR2 SYDVKM. The CDR3 nucleotides are TGTGCCAGCAGTTTATCGGGATTTACACATGGCTACACCTTC. This sequence encodes CASSLSGFTHGYTF.

The V and J genes are TRBV18 and TRBJ1-3; D perhaps matches TRBD1 (5 bases). The V end lost 2 bases, the J end lost 2 bases, and 13 bases lay between the germline ends. Germline CDR1 and CDR2: KGHSH and LQKENI. The CDR3 length is 16 residues. CDR3 residues: CASSPRLTGPGNTIYF. As DNA, the CDR3 is TGTGCCAGCTCACCAAGGTTAACAGGCCCTGGAAACACCATATATTTT.

The sample holds one count of this clone. The rearrangement links TRBV11-3 to TRBJ1-1, with D hard to call. CDR1 is SGHNT, CDR2 YENEEA, per germline. This CDR3 is 13 amino acids long. V was shortened by 8 bases and J by 0 bases, with 10 bases between the two germline ends. The CDR3 nucleotides read TGTGCCAGCGAGGGCACTTTGAACACTGAAGCTTTCTTT. This translates into CASEGTLNTEAFF.

This clone was counted between two and nine times. A junction boundary mismatches the germline segment, possibly from a read error. The CDR3 spells CASRLDPGNTDTQYF. The CDR3, as DNA: TGCGCCAGCAGGTTGGACCCAGGGAACACAGATACGCAGTATTTT. V gene TRBV5-1 combines with J gene TRBJ2-3, with D possibly matching TRBD1 (5 bases). The V gene's germline CDR1 is SGHRS and CDR2 YFSETQ. This CDR3 comprises 15 residues.

The chain has TRBV5-1 and TRBJ2-1; D uncertain. V dropped 0 bases and J dropped 2 bases, with 9 bases sitting between them. In germline, CDR1 is SGHRS, CDR2 YFSETQ. This CDR3 is built from 15 residues. This CDR3 is CASSLATPTYNEQFF. In DNA form, the CDR3 reads TGCGCCAGCAGCTTGGCAACACCGACCTACAATGAGCAGTTCTTC.

V usage is TRBV9 and J usage is TRBJ2-1; D not certain. The CDR3 has 14 residues. Per the germline V gene, CDR1 is SGDLS and CDR2 is YYNGEE. V lost 6 bases and J lost 4, with 14 bases in between. Written as DNA, the CDR3 is TGTGCCAGCACCACCATTCCGGGTTACAATGAGCAGTTCTTC. The encoded protein is CASTTIPGYNEQFF.

V and J are TRBV6-5 and TRBJ2-3; 11 bases are shared with TRBD2. V was clipped by 7 bases and J by 4 bases; unmatched bases: 4. CDR3 length: 14 residues. Looked up from germline, CDR1 is MNHEY and CDR2 is SVGAGI. CDR3 in amino acids: CASTTSGSADTQYF. Here the CDR3 DNA reads TGTGCCAGCACCACTAGCGGGAGCGCAGATACGCAGTATTTT.

The chain links TRBV14 to TRBJ1-6; D is perhaps TRBD1 (5 bases). Germline lookup yields CDR1 SGHDN and CDR2 FVKESK. V was cut by 4 bases and J by 3 bases, with 7 bases left in between. This CDR3 spans 14 amino acids. This chain's CDR3 is CASSPGDYNSPLHF. In DNA form, the CDR3 reads TGTGCCAGCAGCCCGGGGGACTATAATTCACCCCTCCACTTT.

The gene calls are TRBV7-8 and TRBJ2-7; a possible D gene is TRBD1 (5 bases). The CDR3 is made up of 17 amino acids. V was clipped by 5 bases and J by 3 bases, with 23 bases between them. Germline CDR1 SGHVS, CDR2 FQNEAQ. Here the CDR3 reads CASSRNSPGRPSYEQYF. In nucleotides, the CDR3 is TGTGCCAGCAGCCGTAATTCGCCAGGGCGGCCCAGCTACGAGCAGTACTTC.

Comment on this clone: A read error is possible here, since a much larger clone lies one base away. Other DNA sequences in the sample encode the same CDR3. The genes are TRBV7-9 and TRBJ1-1, with D hard to call. With 1 base removed from V and 1 base from J, the gap between germline ends came to 4 bases. This CDR3 region has 13 residues. Germline CDR1 SEHNR, CDR2 FQNEAQ (reference sequence). The CDR3, as DNA: TGTGCCAGCAGCTTAGGTCAGAACACTGAAGCTTTCTTT. Protein sequence: CASSLGQNTEAFF.

The V and J genes are TRBV10-2 and TRBJ1-2, with a weak D call TRBD1 (5 bases). Germline V gene lookup returns CDR1 WSHSY and CDR2 SAAADI. Trimming removed 3 bases at V and 4 bases at J, with 12 bases between. CDR3 length equals 14 residues. In nucleotides, the CDR3 is TGCGCCAGCAGTGACTCAGGGCGAAGCTATGGCTACACCTTC. Translation gives CASSDSGRSYGYTF.

This clone has a handful of counts. V gene TRBV9 combines with J gene TRBJ2-1; 10 bases line up with TRBD2. In germline, CDR1 is SGDLS, CDR2 YYNGEE. The ends lost 0 bases at V and 4 bases at J; junction bases unmatched: 7. The CDR3 is made up of 17 amino acids. The CDR3 region has the DNA TGTGCCAGCAGCGTAGCTACCCTAGCGGGAGCTTACAATGAGCAGTTCTTC. This encodes CASSVATLAGAYNEQFF.

This rearrangement joins TRBV5-4 to TRBJ2-7; a possible D gene is TRBD1 (6 bases). This CDR3 comprises 15 residues. V shed 2 bases and J shed 3 bases, with 15 bases lying between them. Germline loops: CDR1 SGHNT, CDR2 YYREEE (reference sequence). In DNA form, the CDR3 reads TGTGCCAGCAGCTTTAAGGACAGCGGCTACTACGAGCAGTACTTC. This encodes CASSFKDSGYYEQYF.

The chain carries TRBV29-1 and TRBJ1-2; TRBD1 is a possible D gene (5 bases). The CDR3 is 14 residues long. Germline V gene lookup returns CDR1 SQVTM and CDR2 ANQGSEA. Trimming left V 4 bases short and J 3 bases short, with 15 bases between. CDR3 amino acids: CSVVREGIDYGYTF. In DNA, the CDR3 is TGCAGCGTTGTCAGGGAGGGTATTGACTATGGCTACACCTTC.

This chain links TRBV5-1 with TRBJ1-2; no firm D call. The V end was cut by 7 bases, the J end by 0 bases, with 13 bases between. CDR1 is SGHRS, CDR2 YFSETQ, per germline. The CDR3 extends over 14 amino acids. The CDR3 coding sequence is TGCGCCAGCTATCCCCGGGGAGCTAACTATGGCTACACCTTC. Translated, it gives CASYPRGANYGYTF.

The CDR3 bases are TGTGCCAGTAGTATAAAAAAAGGACATACCGTTAACTATGGCTACACCTTC. It codes for CASSIKKGHTVNYGYTF. The rearrangement uses TRBV19 and TRBJ1-2; D may be TRBD1 (5 bases). V was trimmed by 2 bases and J by 1 base, leaving 17 bases between them. Germline V gene sequence: CDR1 LNHDA, CDR2 SQIVND (reference sequence). The CDR3 has 17 residues.

The chain employs TRBV19 and TRBJ1-1; a weak D match, TRBD1 (5 bases). This CDR3 contains 13 residues. From germline, CDR1 is LNHDA and CDR2 SQIVND (reference sequence). V was trimmed by 6 bases and J by 6 bases, leaving 14 bases between them. The CDR3 protein is CASRRRGTPEAFF. The CDR3 coding sequence is TGTGCCAGTAGGAGGAGGGGCACGCCTGAAGCTTTCTTT.

The chain is built from TRBV6-5 and TRBJ1-1; 7 nucleotides line up with TRBD1. V was clipped by 5 bases and J by 3 bases; unmatched bases: 6. The V gene's germline CDR1 is MNHEY and CDR2 SVGAGI. This CDR3 spans 14 amino acids. The chain's CDR3 is CASSNTGVHTEAFF. The CDR3 DNA is TGTGCCAGCAGTAATACAGGGGTACACACTGAAGCTTTCTTT.

The CDR3 coding sequence is TGTGCCAGCAGCCACCGGACAGCACGAGCTTTCTTT. Amino acids: CASSHRTARAFF. V usage is TRBV3-1 (or the pseudogene TRBV3-2) and J usage is TRBJ1-1, with D possibly matching TRBD1 (6 bases). The CDR3 has 12 residues. Germline V gene data show CDR1 as LGHDT and CDR2 as YNNKEL (reference sequence). The V end lost 3 bases, the J end lost 10 bases, and 12 bases lay between the germline ends.

This chain uses TRBV9 with TRBJ1-4; tentative D call: TRBD1 (6 bases). Germline V gives CDR1 SGDLS, CDR2 YYNGEE. The CDR3 totals 15 residues. Trimming left V 3 bases short and J 3 bases short, with 12 bases between. The CDR3 DNA sequence: TGTGCCAGCAGCGCTCAGGGGATATCTAATGAAAAACTGTTTTTT. Translation: CASSAQGISNEKLFF.